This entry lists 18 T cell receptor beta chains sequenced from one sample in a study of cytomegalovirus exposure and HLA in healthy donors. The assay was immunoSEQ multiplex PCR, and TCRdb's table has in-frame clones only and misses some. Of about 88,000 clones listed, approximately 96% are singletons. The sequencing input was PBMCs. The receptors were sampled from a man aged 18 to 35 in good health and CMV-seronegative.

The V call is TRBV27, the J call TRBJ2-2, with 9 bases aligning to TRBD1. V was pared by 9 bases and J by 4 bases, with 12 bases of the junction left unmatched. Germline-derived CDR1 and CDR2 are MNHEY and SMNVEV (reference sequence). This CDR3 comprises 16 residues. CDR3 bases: TGTGCCAGTAGTCCGGGACAGGGCTTGGGCACCGGGGAGCTGTTTTTT. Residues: CASSPGQGLGTGELFF.

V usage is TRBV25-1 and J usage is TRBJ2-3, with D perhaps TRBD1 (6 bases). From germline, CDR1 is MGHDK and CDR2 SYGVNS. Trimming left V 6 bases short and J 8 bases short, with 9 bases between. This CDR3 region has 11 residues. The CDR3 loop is CASSLGGTQYF. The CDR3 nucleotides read TGTGCCAGCAGCCTAGGGGGTACGCAGTATTTT. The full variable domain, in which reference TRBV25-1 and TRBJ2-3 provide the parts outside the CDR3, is EADIYQTPRYLVIGTGKKITLECSQTMGHDKMYWYQQDPGMELHLIHYSYGVNSTEKGDLSSESTVSRIRTEHFPLTLESARPSHTSQYLCASSLGGTQYFGPGTRLTVL.

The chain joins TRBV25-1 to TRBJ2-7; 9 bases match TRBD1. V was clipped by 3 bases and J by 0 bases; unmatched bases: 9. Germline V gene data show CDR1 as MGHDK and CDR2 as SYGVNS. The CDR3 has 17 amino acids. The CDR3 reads CASSDPMGTGSSYEQYV. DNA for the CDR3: TGTGCCAGCAGTGACCCCATGGGGACAGGGAGCTCCTACGAGCAGTACGTC.

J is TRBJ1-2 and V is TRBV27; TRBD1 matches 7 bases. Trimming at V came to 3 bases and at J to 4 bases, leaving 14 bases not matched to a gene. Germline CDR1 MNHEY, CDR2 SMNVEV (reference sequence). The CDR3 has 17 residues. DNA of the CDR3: TGTGCCAGCAGTTTTGAAGGGACAGATCATTTTAGCTATGGCTACACCTTC. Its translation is CASSFEGTDHFSYGYTF.

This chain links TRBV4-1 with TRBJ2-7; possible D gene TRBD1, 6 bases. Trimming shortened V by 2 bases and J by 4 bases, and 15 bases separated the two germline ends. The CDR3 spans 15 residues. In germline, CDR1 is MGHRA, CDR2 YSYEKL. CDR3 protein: CASSQSDSWAYEQYV. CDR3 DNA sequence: TGCGCCAGCAGCCAATCGGACAGCTGGGCTTACGAGCAGTACGTC.

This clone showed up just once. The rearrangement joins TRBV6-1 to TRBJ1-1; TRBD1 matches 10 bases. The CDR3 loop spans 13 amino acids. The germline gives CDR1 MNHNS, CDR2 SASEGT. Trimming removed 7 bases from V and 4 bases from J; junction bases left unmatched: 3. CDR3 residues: CASIWTGGTEAFF. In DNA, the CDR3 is TGTGCCAGCATTTGGACAGGGGGCACTGAAGCTTTCTTT.

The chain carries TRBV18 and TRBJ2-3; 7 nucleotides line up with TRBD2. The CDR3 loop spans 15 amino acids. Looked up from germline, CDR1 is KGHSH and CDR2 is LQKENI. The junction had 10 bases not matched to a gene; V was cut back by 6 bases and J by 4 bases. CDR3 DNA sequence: TGTGCCAGCTCCCCAGAATTGGGAGGGGCAGATACGCAGTATTTT. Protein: CASSPELGGADTQYF.

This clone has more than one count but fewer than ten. DNA for the CDR3: TGTGCCAGCAGTGAACACGGGGACAGTTCCTACGAGCAGTACTTC. Protein sequence: CASSEHGDSSYEQYF. This chain links TRBV6-1 with TRBJ2-7; 7 positions match TRBD1. V lost 2 bases and J lost 1; bases outside the gene matches: 5. CDR1 is MNHNS, CDR2 SASEGT, per germline. This CDR3 is 15 amino acids long.

DNA of the CDR3: TGTGCCAGCAGCGTCGGACAGTTCCGCTCTGGAAACACCATATATTTT. Translation: CASSVGQFRSGNTIYF. V usage is TRBV11-3 and J usage is TRBJ1-3, with D possibly TRBD1 on 6 matching bases. The CDR3 consists of 16 residues. Per the germline V gene, CDR1 is SGHNT and CDR2 is YENEEA. With 5 bases removed from V and 0 bases from J, the gap between germline ends came to 14 bases. Together with reference TRBV11-3 and TRBJ1-3, the CDR3 gives the full variable domain: EAGVVQSPRYKIIEKKQPVAFWCNPISGHNTLYWYLQNLGQGPELLIRYENEEAVDDSQLPKDRFSAERLKGVDSTLKIQPAELGDSAVYLCASSVGQFRSGNTIYFGEGSWLTVV.

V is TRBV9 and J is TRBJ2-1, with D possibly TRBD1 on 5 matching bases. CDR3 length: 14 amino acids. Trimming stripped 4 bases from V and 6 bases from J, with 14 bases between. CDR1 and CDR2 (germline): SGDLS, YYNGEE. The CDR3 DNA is TGTGCCAGCAGCACAAAGGGGTTGGTCAATGAGCAGTTCTTC. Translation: CASSTKGLVNEQFF.

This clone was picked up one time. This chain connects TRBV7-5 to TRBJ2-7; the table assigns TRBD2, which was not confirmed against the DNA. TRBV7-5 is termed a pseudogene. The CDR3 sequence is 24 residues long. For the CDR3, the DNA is TGTGCCAGAAGCTTACACCGACCCCTTGGCAGATCCCAAAGACTAGCGGGAGGAGTCGACGAGCAGTACGTC. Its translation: CARSLHRPLGRSQRLAGGVDEQYV.

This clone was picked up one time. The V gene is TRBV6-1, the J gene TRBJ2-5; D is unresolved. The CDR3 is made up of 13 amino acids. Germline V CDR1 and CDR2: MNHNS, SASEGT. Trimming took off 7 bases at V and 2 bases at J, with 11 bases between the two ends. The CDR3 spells CASNWAEQETQYF. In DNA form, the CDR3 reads TGTGCCAGCAATTGGGCCGAACAAGAGACCCAGTACTTC.

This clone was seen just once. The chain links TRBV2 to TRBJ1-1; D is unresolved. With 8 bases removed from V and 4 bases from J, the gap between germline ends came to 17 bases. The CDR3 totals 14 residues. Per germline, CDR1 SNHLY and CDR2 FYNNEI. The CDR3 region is CASQSVPFPTEAFF. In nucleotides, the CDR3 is TGTGCCAGCCAGTCAGTCCCCTTCCCCACTGAAGCTTTCTTT.

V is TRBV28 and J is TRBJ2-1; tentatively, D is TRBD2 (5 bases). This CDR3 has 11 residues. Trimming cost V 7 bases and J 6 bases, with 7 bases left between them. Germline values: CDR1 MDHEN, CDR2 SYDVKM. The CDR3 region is CASKTSNEQFF. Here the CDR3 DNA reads TGTGCCAGCAAAACTAGCAATGAGCAGTTCTTC.

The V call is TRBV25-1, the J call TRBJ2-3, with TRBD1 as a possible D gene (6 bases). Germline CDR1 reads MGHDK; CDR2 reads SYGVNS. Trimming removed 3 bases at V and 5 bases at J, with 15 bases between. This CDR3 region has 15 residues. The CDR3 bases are TGTGCCAGCAGTGACCCCGGACAGAAGATAGATACGCAGTATTTT. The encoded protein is CASSDPGQKIDTQYF.

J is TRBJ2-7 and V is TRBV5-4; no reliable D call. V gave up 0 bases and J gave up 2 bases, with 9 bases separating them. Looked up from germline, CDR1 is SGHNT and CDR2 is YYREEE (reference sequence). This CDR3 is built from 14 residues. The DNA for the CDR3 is TGTGCCAGCAGCTTGGCCGGAGCTGCCTACGAGCAGTACTTC. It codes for CASSLAGAAYEQYF.

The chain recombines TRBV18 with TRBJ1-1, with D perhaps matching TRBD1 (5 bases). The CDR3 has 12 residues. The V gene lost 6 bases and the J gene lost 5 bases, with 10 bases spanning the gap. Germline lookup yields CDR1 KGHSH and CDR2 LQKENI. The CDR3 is CASSPTETEAFF. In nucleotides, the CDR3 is TGTGCCAGCTCGCCGACAGAGACTGAAGCTTTCTTT.

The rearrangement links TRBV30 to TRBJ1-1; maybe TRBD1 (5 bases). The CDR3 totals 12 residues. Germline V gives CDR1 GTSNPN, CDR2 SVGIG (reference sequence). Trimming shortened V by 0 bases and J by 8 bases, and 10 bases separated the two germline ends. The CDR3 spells CAWSVRAGEAFF. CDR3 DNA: TGTGCCTGGAGTGTACGGGCAGGGGAAGCTTTCTTT.